A selection of T cell receptor beta chains follows, all from one sample in a study of human T cells and chemical hapten exposure. TCRdb processed the RACE reads anew with MiXCR; each CDR3 protein has one entry. The table shows 300,000 to 350,000 distinct CDR3 sequences, with under 8% occurring only once. The source material was whole blood, sampled in connection with sensitization to the hapten diphenylcyclopropenone (DPC). These receptor sequences come from a woman younger than 30 with alopecia areata. Some clones in this sample may be carry-over from other donors' samples. Both conserved end residues are part of each CDR3. The order of the fields is D gene, J gene, clone size, V gene, CDR3 protein, CDR3 DNA. D genes are given only for firm matches. Rows may omit the clone size; those that give it use once, few, many or a size class.

d_gene: TRBD1
j_gene: TRBJ1-2
abundance: few
v_gene: TRBV7-8
CDR3aa: CASSRKWTGKDGYTF
CDR3nt: TGTGCCAGCAGCCGAAAGTGGACAGGGAAGGATGGCTACACCTTC

d_gene: NA
j_gene: TRBJ2-5
abundance: few
v_gene: TRBV25-1
CDR3aa: CASSDEETQYF
CDR3nt: TGTGCCAGCAGTGATGAGGAGACCCAGTACTTC

d_gene: NA
j_gene: TRBJ2-7
abundance: few
v_gene: TRBV19
CDR3aa: CASSISDASYEQYF
CDR3nt: TGTGCCAGTAGTATCAGCGACGCCTCCTACGAGCAGTACTTC

d_gene: TRBD2
j_gene: TRBJ2-1
abundance: many
v_gene: TRBV24-1
CDR3aa: CATSDASGGLYNEQFF
CDR3nt: TGTGCCACCAGTGATGCTAGCGGGGGGCTTTACAATGAGCAGTTCTTC

d_gene: TRBD1
j_gene: TRBJ2-1
abundance: NA
v_gene: TRBV20-1
CDR3aa: CSARAPGQGNRDEQFF
CDR3nt: TGCAGTGCTAGAGCGCCGGGACAGGGGAATCGAGATGAGCAGTTCTTC

d_gene: TRBD2
j_gene: TRBJ2-3
abundance: many
v_gene: TRBV15
CDR3aa: CATSRDLASGAPDTQYF
CDR3nt: TGTGCCACCAGCAGAGATTTGGCTAGCGGGGCCCCAGATACGCAGTATTTT

d_gene: NA
j_gene: TRBJ2-4
abundance: many
v_gene: TRBV28
CDR3aa: CATDGGLAKNIQYF
CDR3nt: TGTGCCACCGATGGTGGTTTAGCCAAAAACATTCAGTACTTC

d_gene: TRBD1
j_gene: TRBJ1-2
abundance: many
v_gene: TRBV2
CDR3aa: CASSVGQANYGYTF
CDR3nt: TGTGCCAGCAGTGTAGGACAGGCTAACTATGGCTACACCTTC

d_gene: NA
j_gene: TRBJ1-1
abundance: few
v_gene: TRBV12-5
CDR3aa: CASTTKRGGNLNTEAFF
CDR3nt: TGTGCTAGTACCACGAAGAGGGGAGGAAACTTGAACACTGAAGCTTTCTTT

d_gene: NA
j_gene: TRBJ1-2
abundance: NA
v_gene: TRBV20-1
CDR3aa: CGQSDALNYGYTF
CDR3nt: TGCGGACAGTCCGATGCCCTTAACTATGGCTACACCTTC

d_gene: TRBD2
j_gene: TRBJ2-5
abundance: few
v_gene: TRBV10-3
CDR3aa: CAISPGLAQETQYF
CDR3nt: TGTGCCATCAGTCCAGGACTAGCGCAAGAGACCCAGTACTTC

d_gene: TRBD1
j_gene: TRBJ1-2
abundance: few
v_gene: TRBV5-1
CDR3aa: CASSARTGDNGYTF
CDR3nt: TGCGCCAGCAGCGCCAGGACAGGGGACAATGGCTACACCTTC

d_gene: NA
j_gene: TRBJ2-3
abundance: many
v_gene: TRBV15
CDR3aa: CATSRGAYPSTDTQYF
CDR3nt: TGTGCCACCAGCAGGGGGGCTTATCCGAGCACAGATACGCAGTATTTT

d_gene: NA
j_gene: TRBJ1-6
abundance: few
v_gene: TRBV28
CDR3aa: CASTLYGRSPLHF
CDR3nt: TGTGCCAGCACATTGTATGGTCGTTCACCCCTCCACTTT

d_gene: NA
j_gene: TRBJ2-3
abundance: many
v_gene: TRBV7-2
CDR3aa: CASSFRGSTDTQYF
CDR3nt: TGTGCCAGCAGCTTTCGGGGTAGCACAGATACGCAGTATTTT

d_gene: TRBD1
j_gene: TRBJ1-5
abundance: NA
v_gene: TRBV7-2
CDR3aa: CASNGQGSQPQHF
CDR3nt: TGTGCCAGCAACGGACAGGGTAGTCAGCCCCAGCATTTT

d_gene: NA
j_gene: TRBJ1-2
abundance: many
v_gene: TRBV12-3/TRBV12-4
CDR3aa: CASSSQTLSYGYTF
CDR3nt: TGTGCCAGCAGTTCCCAGACCCTTAGCTATGGCTACACCTTC

d_gene: TRBD1
j_gene: TRBJ1-2
abundance: few
v_gene: TRBV7-9
CDR3aa: CASSYPTGAEDGYTF
CDR3nt: TGTGCCAGCAGCTATCCCACAGGGGCGGAGGATGGCTACACCTTC

d_gene: NA
j_gene: TRBJ1-6
abundance: NA
v_gene: TRBV6-5
CDR3aa: CASSYSMGGYNSPIHF
CDR3nt: TGTGCCAGCAGTTACTCGATGGGGGGCTATAATTCACCCATCCACTTT

d_gene: NA
j_gene: TRBJ2-5
abundance: NA
v_gene: TRBV29-1
CDR3aa: CSGTGEEETQYF
CDR3nt: TGCAGCGGTACAGGGGAGGAAGAGACCCAGTACTTC

d_gene: TRBD2
j_gene: TRBJ2-3
abundance: many
v_gene: TRBV12-3/TRBV12-4
CDR3aa: CASSLGTSSRTDTQYF
CDR3nt: TGTGCCAGCAGTTTAGGGACTAGCTCCCGCACAGATACGCAGTATTTT

d_gene: TRBD1
j_gene: TRBJ2-1
abundance: NA
v_gene: TRBV7-9
CDR3aa: CASSLGQGTTYNEQFF
CDR3nt: TGTGCCAGCAGCTTAGGACAGGGAACGACCTACAATGAGCAGTTCTTC

d_gene: TRBD1
j_gene: TRBJ1-1
abundance: NA
v_gene: TRBV6-5
CDR3aa: CASSGQGTYTEAFF
CDR3nt: TGTGCCAGCAGTGGACAGGGGACCTACACTGAAGCTTTCTTT

d_gene: NA
j_gene: TRBJ1-6
abundance: NA
v_gene: TRBV9
CDR3aa: CASSLLGGGYNSPLHF
CDR3nt: TGTGCCAGCAGCCTCTTGGGAGGGGGCTATAATTCACCCCTCCACTTT

d_gene: NA
j_gene: TRBJ2-7
abundance: NA
v_gene: TRBV6-5
CDR3aa: CASLRGYEQYF
CDR3nt: TGTGCCAGCCTGAGGGGCTACGAGCAGTACTTC

d_gene: NA
j_gene: TRBJ2-4
abundance: many
v_gene: TRBV12-3/TRBV12-4
CDR3aa: CASCFPGTNIQYF
CDR3nt: TGTGCCAGCTGCTTTCCTGGGACAAACATTCAGTACTTC

d_gene: NA
j_gene: TRBJ2-3
abundance: many
v_gene: TRBV5-5
CDR3aa: CASSLEVFNEDTQYF
CDR3nt: TGTGCCAGCAGCTTGGAGGTCTTTAACGAAGATACGCAGTATTTT

d_gene: TRBD2
j_gene: TRBJ2-3
abundance: many
v_gene: TRBV12-3/TRBV12-4
CDR3aa: CASSLRGSGVTQYF
CDR3nt: TGTGCCAGCAGTTTAAGGGGTAGCGGGGTTACGCAGTATTTT